Following are 8 T cell receptor beta chains from one sample sequenced in a study of blood T cell repertoires in COVID-19. Sequenced by immunoSEQ multiplex PCR; TCRdb stores in-frame clones only, minus some. Of 180,000 or so clones in the sample, roughly 76% were seen once. The material sequenced was peripheral blood. These receptors were collected from a woman between 40 and 50 years old with COVID-19, enrolled during active disease.

This chain joins TRBV28 and TRBJ1-5; 7 nucleotides agree with TRBD1. Trimming at V came to 3 bases and at J to 4 bases, leaving 3 bases not matched to a gene. The CDR3 is made up of 14 amino acids. The germline V gene encodes CDR1 MDHEN and CDR2 SYDVKM. In DNA form, the CDR3 reads TGTGCCAGCAGTTTGGACAGGCCAAATCAGCCCCAGCATTTT. This translates into CASSLDRPNQPQHF.

The chain has TRBV6-4 and TRBJ2-1; 7 bases align to TRBD2. Germline V lookup: CDR1 MRHNA, CDR2 SNTAGT. The junction had 11 bases not matched to a gene; V was cut back by 9 bases and J by 0 bases. The CDR3 runs 16 residues. CDR3 coding DNA: TGTGCCAGTGCCAGAGAGGGCGGGAGCTCCTACAATGAGCAGTTCTTC. It encodes CASAREGGSSYNEQFF.

The rearrangement uses TRBV5-4 and TRBJ2-3; tentatively, D is TRBD2 (6 bases). Germline CDR1 is SGHNT and CDR2 is YYREEE (reference sequence). V was shortened by 2 bases and J by 0 bases, with 10 bases between the two germline ends. There are 15 residues in the CDR3. The CDR3 DNA is TGTGCCAGCAGCTTTTTTGCGGGGAGCACAGATACGCAGTATTTT. Translated, it gives CASSFFAGSTDTQYF. Drawing the rest from reference TRBV5-4 and TRBJ2-3, the complete variable domain is ETGVTQSPTHLIKTRGQQVTLRCSSQSGHNTVSWYQQALGQGPQFIFQYYREEENGRGNFPPRFSGLQFPNYSSELNVNALELDDSALYLCASSFFAGSTDTQYFGPGTRLTVL.

The chain joins TRBV7-9 to TRBJ1-2; perhaps TRBD1 as D (5 bases). V was cut by 6 bases and J by 7 bases, with 21 bases left in between. The germline V gene has CDR1 SEHNR and CDR2 FQNEAQ (reference sequence). The CDR3 has 15 residues. CDR3 residues: CASSLKVTGDFGYTF. Written as DNA, the CDR3 is TGTGCCAGCAGTTTGAAGGTTACGGGGGATTTTGGCTACACCTTC.

The chain combines TRBV18 with TRBJ2-3; a possible D gene is TRBD2 (6 bases). Trimming stripped 5 bases from V and 0 bases from J, with 12 bases between. The CDR3 extends over 15 amino acids. The germline CDR1 and CDR2 sequences are KGHSH and LQKENI. Here the CDR3 reads CASSRWGESTDTQYF. The CDR3 bases are TGTGCCAGCTCAAGGTGGGGGGAAAGCACAGATACGCAGTATTTT.

The chain has TRBV29-1 and TRBJ1-4, with a weak D call TRBD1 (5 bases). Trimming took off 5 bases at V and 5 bases at J, with 15 bases between the two ends. Germline loops: CDR1 SQVTM, CDR2 ANQGSEA. The CDR3 sequence is 14 residues long. This CDR3 reads CSVWGVAGNEKLFF. The DNA of the CDR3 is TGCAGCGTTTGGGGGGTCGCGGGGAATGAAAAACTGTTTTTT.

This clone was found a few times. The chain links TRBV13 to TRBJ2-1; 8 bases line up with TRBD2. CDR1 is PRHDT, CDR2 FYEKMQ, per germline (reference sequence). J was trimmed by 5 bases and V by 5 bases; bases with no gene match: 17. CDR3 length: 18 residues. Here the CDR3 DNA reads TGTGCCAGCAGCCTCGGGTCCTCGGCGCTAGCGGGTAACAATGAGCAGTTCTTC. Its translation: CASSLGSSALAGNNEQFF.

The chain is built from TRBV2 and TRBJ2-4; no clear D. The CDR3 is made up of 16 amino acids. V lost 7 bases and J 3 bases, leaving 19 bases between the germline ends. CDR1 and CDR2 (germline): SNHLY, FYNNEI. The CDR3 is CASTRGRSTGKNIQYF. In DNA, the CDR3 is TGTGCCAGCACTCGCGGTAGGAGTACGGGCAAAAACATTCAGTACTTC.